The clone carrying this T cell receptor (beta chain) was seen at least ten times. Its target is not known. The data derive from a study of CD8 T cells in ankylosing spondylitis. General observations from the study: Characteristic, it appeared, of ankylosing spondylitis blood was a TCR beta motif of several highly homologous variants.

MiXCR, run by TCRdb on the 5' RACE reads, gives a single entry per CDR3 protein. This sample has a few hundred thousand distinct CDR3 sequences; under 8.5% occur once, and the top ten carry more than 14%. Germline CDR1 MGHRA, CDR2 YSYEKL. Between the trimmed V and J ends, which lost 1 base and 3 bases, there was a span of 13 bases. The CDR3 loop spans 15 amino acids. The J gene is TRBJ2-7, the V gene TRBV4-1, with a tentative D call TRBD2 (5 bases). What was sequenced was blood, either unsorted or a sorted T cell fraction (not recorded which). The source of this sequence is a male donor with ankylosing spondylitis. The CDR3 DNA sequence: TGCGCCAGCAGCCAAGCTCCCGGGATCGACTACGAGCAGTACTTC. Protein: CASSQAPGIDYEQYF.